These 8 T cell receptor beta chains were all obtained from the same sample, sequenced in a study of blood T cell repertoires in COVID-19. Assay used: immunoSEQ multiplex PCR; TCRdb lists only in-frame clones, some missing. The sample has 150,000 to 200,000 clones, around 87% seen once. Material: peripheral blood. These receptors all come from a man aged 40-49 years with active or convalescent COVID-19.

This clone was found once. The CDR3 DNA is TGTGCCAGCAGTAAGGGAGGGAATCGAAACACCATATATTTT. Encoded protein: CASSKGGNRNTIYF. The gene calls are TRBV2 and TRBJ1-3; no clear D gene. Germline CDR1 SNHLY, CDR2 FYNNEI. The CDR3 length is 14 residues. Trimming removed 5 bases at V and 5 bases at J, with 13 bases between.

The chain has TRBV4-2 and TRBJ2-5, with D possibly matching TRBD1 (6 bases). Germline CDR1 is LGHNA and CDR2 is YNFKEQ. V gave up 4 bases and J gave up 1 base, with 10 bases separating them. The CDR3 extends over 14 amino acids. The chain's CDR3 is CASSRDTSQETQYF. For the CDR3, the DNA is TGTGCCAGCAGCCGGGACACCTCCCAAGAGACCCAGTACTTC.

The gene calls are TRBV6-5 and TRBJ1-3; perhaps TRBD1 as D (6 bases). Germline loops: CDR1 MNHEY, CDR2 SVGAGI. Trimming stripped 5 bases from V and 6 bases from J, with 14 bases between. This CDR3 comprises 14 residues. The CDR3, as DNA: TGTGCCAGCAGTCAGACAGGATCTAAAAACACCATATATTTT. It codes for CASSQTGSKNTIYF.

The chain carries TRBV5-1 and TRBJ2-5, with D hard to call. Germline V gene sequence: CDR1 SGHRS, CDR2 YFSETQ. The CDR3 is 15 amino acids. V lost 0 bases to trimming and J lost 2 bases, with 11 bases between them. The CDR3 is CASSLVPQPQETQYF. CDR3 DNA sequence: TGCGCCAGCAGCTTGGTCCCACAACCGCAAGAGACCCAGTACTTC.

This chain links TRBV2 with TRBJ2-1, with TRBD2 matching 16 bases. J was trimmed by 4 bases and V by 6 bases; bases with no gene match: 9. This CDR3 is 18 amino acids long. Germline CDR1 and CDR2: SNHLY and FYNNEI. Written as DNA, the CDR3 is TGTGCCAGCAGACCCGGGACTAGCGGGGGGGCCGCTTACAATGAGCAGTTCTTC. It translates to CASRPGTSGGAAYNEQFF.

The genes are TRBV5-1 and TRBJ1-2, with 9 bases identical to TRBD1. The CDR3 is 16 amino acids. CDR1 is SGHRS, CDR2 YFSETQ, per germline. With 4 bases clipped from V and 7 bases from J, the junction kept 14 bases outside the gene matches. The DNA for the CDR3 is TGCGCCAGCAGCGTATCAGCTCCGGGACAGGGAGGTGGCTACACCTTC. It codes for CASSVSAPGQGGGYTF.

The chain uses TRBV29-1 and TRBJ1-2, with a tentative D call TRBD1 (5 bases). The germline V gene encodes CDR1 SQVTM and CDR2 ANQGSEA. V lost 0 bases and J lost 2, with 7 bases in between. This CDR3 region has 13 residues. The CDR3 is CSVEEGPNYGYTF. The CDR3, as DNA: TGCAGCGTTGAAGAGGGGCCCAACTATGGCTACACCTTC.

The chain is built from TRBV24-1 and TRBJ2-1; the D gene is possibly TRBD2 (5 bases). Trimming left V 0 bases short and J 10 bases short, with 15 bases between. CDR3 length: 15 residues. Per germline, CDR1 KGHDR and CDR2 SFDVKD. The CDR3 nucleotides are TGTGCCACCAGTGATTTGCAGTACGGGGTAGGCGAGCAGTTCTTC. Translating it yields CATSDLQYGVGEQFF.